This record concerns one T cell receptor beta chain sequence. Methods used by the authors: Quantification of nucleated cells was approximated via reference gene primer amplification. Using immunoSEQ multiplex PCR, the repertoire was profiled, and TCRdb retains in-frame clones only, with some absent. V and J calls and clone size are as listed in that table; D and trimming were resolved from the DNA. Among roughly 36,000 clones listed, 90% were seen once. This specimen belongs to a study of blood T cell repertoires in COVID-19. The wider study: Acute and convalescent COVID-19 specimens originated in the United States, Italy and Spain. PBMCs, B-cell-depleted T cells, or T cells provided the cDNA or gDNA that made up the material.

CDR1 SGHRS and CDR2 YFSETQ come from the germline V gene. V gave up 3 bases and J gave up 0 bases, with 14 bases separating them. This CDR3 is 16 amino acids long. The rearrangement links TRBV5-1 to TRBJ2-3, with a tentative D call TRBD1 (5 bases). The clonotype originates from a man in his fifties or sixties with active or convalescent COVID-19. The material sequenced was peripheral blood. The CDR3 region has the DNA TGCGCCAGCAGCTCCAGCAGGGAATTTAGCACAGATACGCAGTATTTT. Protein sequence: CASSSSREFSTDTQYF.